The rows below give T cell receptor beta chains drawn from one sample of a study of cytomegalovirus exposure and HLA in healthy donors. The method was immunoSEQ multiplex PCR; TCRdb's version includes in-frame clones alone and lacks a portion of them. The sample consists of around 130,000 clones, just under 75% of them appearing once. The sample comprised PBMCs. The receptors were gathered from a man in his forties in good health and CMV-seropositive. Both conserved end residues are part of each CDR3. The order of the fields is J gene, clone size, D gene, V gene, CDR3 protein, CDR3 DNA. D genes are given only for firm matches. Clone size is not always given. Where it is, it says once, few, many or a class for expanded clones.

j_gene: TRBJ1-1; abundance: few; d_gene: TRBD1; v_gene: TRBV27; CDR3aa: CASSLAGGVSTEAFF; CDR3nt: TGTGCCAGCAGTTTAGCAGGGGGCGTTAGCACTGAAGCTTTCTTT
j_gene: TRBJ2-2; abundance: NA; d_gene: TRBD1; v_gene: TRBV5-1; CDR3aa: CASSFDRVGTGELFF; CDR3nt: TGCGCCAGCAGCTTCGACAGGGTAGGCACCGGGGAGCTGTTTTTT
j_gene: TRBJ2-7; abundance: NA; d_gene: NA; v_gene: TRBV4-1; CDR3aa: CASSQGQAYEQYF; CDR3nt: TGCGCCAGCAGCCAAGGACAAGCCTACGAGCAGTACTTC
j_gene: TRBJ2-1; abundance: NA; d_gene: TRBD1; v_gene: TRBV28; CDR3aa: CASSLLGQGTYNEQFF; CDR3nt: TGTGCCAGCAGTTTGTTGGGACAGGGGACTTACAATGAGCAGTTCTTC
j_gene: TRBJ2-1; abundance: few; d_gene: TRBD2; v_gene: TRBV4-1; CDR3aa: CASSPAGTSSSYNEQFF; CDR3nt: TGCGCCAGCAGCCCGGCCGGGACTAGCAGCTCCTACAATGAGCAGTTCTTC
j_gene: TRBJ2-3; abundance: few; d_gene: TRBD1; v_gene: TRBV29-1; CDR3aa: CSVQGQGIGDTQYF; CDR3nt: TGCAGCGTTCAAGGACAGGGTATAGGAGATACGCAGTATTTT
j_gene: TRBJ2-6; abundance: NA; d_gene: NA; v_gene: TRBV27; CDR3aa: CASSLHRAGANVLTF; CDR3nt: TGTGCCAGCAGTCTACACAGGGCTGGGGCCAACGTCCTGACTTTC
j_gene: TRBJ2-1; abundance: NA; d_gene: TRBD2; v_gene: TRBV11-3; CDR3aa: CASSLGSGSLIF; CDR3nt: TGTGCCAGCAGCTTAGGAAGCGGGAGTTTGATCTTC
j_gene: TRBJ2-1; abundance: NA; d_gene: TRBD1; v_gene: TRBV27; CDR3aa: CASSLRQGNYNEQFF; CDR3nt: TGTGCCAGCAGTTTAAGACAGGGGAACTACAATGAGCAGTTCTTC
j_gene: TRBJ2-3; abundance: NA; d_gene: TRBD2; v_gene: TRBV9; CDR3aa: CASSPGLASTDTQYF; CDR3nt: TGTGCCAGCAGCCCGGGACTAGCGAGCACAGATACGCAGTATTTT
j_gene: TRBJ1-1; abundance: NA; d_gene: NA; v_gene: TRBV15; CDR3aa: CATSPRGNEAFF; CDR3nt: TGTGCCACCAGCCCTAGGGGGAATGAAGCTTTCTTT
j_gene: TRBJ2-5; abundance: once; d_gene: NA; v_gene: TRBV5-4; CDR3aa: CASSSGENGEAQYF; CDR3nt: TGTGCCAGCAGCTCGGGGGAAAACGGTGAGGCCCAGTACTTC
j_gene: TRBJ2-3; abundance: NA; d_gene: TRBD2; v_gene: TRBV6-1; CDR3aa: CASKLGGRADTQYF; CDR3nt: TGTGCCAGCAAACTTGGAGGGAGGGCCGATACGCAGTATTTT
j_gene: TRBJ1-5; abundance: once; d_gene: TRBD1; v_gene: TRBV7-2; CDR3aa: CASSRGQKIHNQPQHF; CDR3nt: TGTGCCAGCAGCCGGGGACAGAAGATCCACAATCAGCCCCAGCATTTT
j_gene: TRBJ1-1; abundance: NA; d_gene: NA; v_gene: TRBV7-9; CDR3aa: CASSPSGVTEAFF; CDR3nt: TGTGCCAGCAGCCCCTCAGGGGTGACTGAAGCTTTCTTT
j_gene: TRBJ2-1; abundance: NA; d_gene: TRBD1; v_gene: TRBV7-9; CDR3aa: CASSPPPGTGSYNEQFF; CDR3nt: TGTGCCAGCAGCCCTCCCCCCGGGACAGGGTCCTACAATGAGCAGTTCTTC
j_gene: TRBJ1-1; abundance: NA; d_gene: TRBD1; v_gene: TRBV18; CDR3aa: CASSPRDRGRGTEAFF; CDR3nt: TGTGCCAGCTCACCCAGGGACAGGGGGCGAGGCACTGAAGCTTTCTTT
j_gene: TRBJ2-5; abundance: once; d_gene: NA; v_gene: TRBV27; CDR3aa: CASSSAGLEETQYF; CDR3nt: TGTGCCAGCAGTTCAGCGGGTCTCGAAGAGACCCAGTACTTC
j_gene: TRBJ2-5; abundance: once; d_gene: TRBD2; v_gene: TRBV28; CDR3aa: CASSFLAGIKETQYF; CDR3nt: TGTGCCAGCAGTTTTTTAGCGGGAATCAAAGAGACCCAGTACTTC
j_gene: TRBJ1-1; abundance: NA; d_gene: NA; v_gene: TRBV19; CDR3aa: CASSIGARGREAFF; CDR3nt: TGTGCCAGTAGTATAGGCGCGCGGGGTCGTGAAGCTTTCTTT
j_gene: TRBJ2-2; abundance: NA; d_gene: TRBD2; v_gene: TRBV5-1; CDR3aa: CASSFPAGGRLVTGELFF; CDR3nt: TGCGCCAGCAGCTTCCCAGCGGGGGGGCGACTTGTAACCGGGGAGCTGTTTTTT
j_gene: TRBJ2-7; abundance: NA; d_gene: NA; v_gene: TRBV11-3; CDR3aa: CASSAPHSSYEQYF; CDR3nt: TGTGCCAGCAGCGCCCCCCACAGCTCCTACGAGCAGTACTTC
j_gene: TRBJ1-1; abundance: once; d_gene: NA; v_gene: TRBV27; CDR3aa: CASSSPRTVNTEAFF; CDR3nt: TGTGCCAGCAGTTCTCCCAGGACAGTGAACACTGAAGCTTTCTTT
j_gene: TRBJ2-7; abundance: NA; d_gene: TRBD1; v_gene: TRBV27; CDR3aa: CASSLWSGGAYEQYF; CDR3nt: TGTGCCAGCAGTTTATGGTCAGGGGGCGCTTACGAGCAGTACTTC
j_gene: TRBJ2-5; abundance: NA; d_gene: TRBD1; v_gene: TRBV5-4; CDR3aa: CASSPGTGARETQYF; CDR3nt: TGTGCCAGCAGCCCCGGGACAGGGGCGAGGGAGACCCAGTACTTC
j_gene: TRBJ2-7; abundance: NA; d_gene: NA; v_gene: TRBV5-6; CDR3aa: CASSLWRADSYEQYF; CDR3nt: TGTGCCAGCAGCTTGTGGCGGGCCGACTCCTACGAGCAGTACTTC
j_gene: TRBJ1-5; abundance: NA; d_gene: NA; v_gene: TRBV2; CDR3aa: CASSADSNQPQHF; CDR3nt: TGTGCCAGCAGCGCAGATAGCAATCAGCCCCAGCATTTT
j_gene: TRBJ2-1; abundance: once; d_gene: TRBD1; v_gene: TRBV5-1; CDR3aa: CASSSGTGYNEQFF; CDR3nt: TGCGCCAGCAGCTCCGGGACAGGGTACAATGAGCAGTTCTTC
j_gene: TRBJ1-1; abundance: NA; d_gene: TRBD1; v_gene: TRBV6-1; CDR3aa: CASSEAGQGTEAFF; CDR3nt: TGTGCCAGCAGTGAGGCGGGACAGGGCACTGAAGCTTTCTTT
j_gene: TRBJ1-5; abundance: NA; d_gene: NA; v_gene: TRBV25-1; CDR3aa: CASSQKGQPQHF; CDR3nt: TGTGCCAGCAGTCAAAAGGGGCAGCCCCAGCATTTT
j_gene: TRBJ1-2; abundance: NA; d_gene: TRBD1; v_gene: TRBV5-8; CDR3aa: CASSLAGQGRGYTF; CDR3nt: TGTGCCAGCAGCTTGGCCGGACAGGGGAGAGGCTACACCTTC
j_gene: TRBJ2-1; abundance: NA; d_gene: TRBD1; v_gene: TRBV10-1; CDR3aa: CASGGQGYNEQFF; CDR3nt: TGCGCCAGCGGGGGACAGGGGTACAATGAGCAGTTCTTC
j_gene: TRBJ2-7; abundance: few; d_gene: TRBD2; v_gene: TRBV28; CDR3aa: CASSLPGGAYEQYF; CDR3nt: TGTGCCAGCAGTTTGCCGGGGGGGGCCTACGAGCAGTACTTC
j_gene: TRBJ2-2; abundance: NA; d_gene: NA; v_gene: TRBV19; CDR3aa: CASSWSDTGELFF; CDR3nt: TGTGCCAGTAGTTGGTCGGACACCGGGGAGCTGTTTTTT
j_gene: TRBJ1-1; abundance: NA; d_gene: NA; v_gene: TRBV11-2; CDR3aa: CASSLGQATEAFF; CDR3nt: TGTGCCAGCAGCTTAGGGCAGGCCACTGAAGCTTTCTTT
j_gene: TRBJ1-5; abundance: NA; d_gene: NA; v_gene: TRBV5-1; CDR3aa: CASSQGNPGQPQHF; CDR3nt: TGCGCCAGTTCACAGGGAAACCCTGGTCAGCCCCAGCATTTT
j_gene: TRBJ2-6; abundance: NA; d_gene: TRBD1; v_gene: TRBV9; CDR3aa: CASSVPVVAGTGGTGANVLTF; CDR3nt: TGTGCCAGCAGCGTACCCGTTGTTGCCGGGACAGGGGGCACTGGGGCCAACGTCCTGACTTTC
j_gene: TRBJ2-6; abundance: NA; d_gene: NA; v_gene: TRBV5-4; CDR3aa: CASSSIRGGANVLTF; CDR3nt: TGTGCCAGCAGCTCTATCCGGGGGGGGGCCAACGTCCTGACTTTC
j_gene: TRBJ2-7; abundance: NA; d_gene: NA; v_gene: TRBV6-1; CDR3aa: CASSGRDNHYEQYF; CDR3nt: TGTGCCAGCAGTGGACGGGACAACCACTACGAGCAGTACTTC
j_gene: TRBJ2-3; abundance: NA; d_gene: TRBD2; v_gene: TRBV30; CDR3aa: CAWSAGTSGATDTQYF; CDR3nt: TGTGCCTGGAGTGCAGGGACTAGCGGGGCCACAGATACGCAGTATTTT
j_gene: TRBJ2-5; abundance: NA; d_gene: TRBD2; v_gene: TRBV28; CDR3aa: CASSPRGAGGGETQYF; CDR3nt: TGTGCCAGCAGCCCTCGCGGGGCGGGAGGAGGAGAGACCCAGTACTTC